The 7 T cell receptor beta chains in this list originate from one sample, sequenced in a study of T cells in Graves' hyperthyroidism and ophthalmopathy. RNA transcripts gave rise to amplified TCR beta CDR3 regions. First-round RT-PCR targeting the TCR CDR3 was performed with the HTBI primer set. Each CDR3 protein gets one entry after TCRdb re-called the multiplex PCR reads with MiXCR. Here the sample spans about 520,000 distinct CDR3 sequences, around 22% being singletons. The sample was blood. The receptor source for this set is a woman aged 25 to 39 with Graves' ophthalmopathy.

This clonotype was detected ten times or more. The chain has TRBV6-5 and TRBJ2-6; D assignment may be TRBD1 or TRBD2 (6 bases each). CDR1 is MNHEY, CDR2 SVGAGI, per germline. This CDR3 has 16 residues. V lost 0 bases and J lost 4, with 10 bases in between. CDR3 coding DNA: TGTGCCAGCAGTTACTCGACGGGGGCAGGGGCCAACGTCCTGACTTTC. Amino acids: CASSYSTGAGANVLTF.

The V call is TRBV7-8, the J call TRBJ2-7; possible D gene TRBD1, 5 bases. The germline V gene encodes CDR1 SGHVS and CDR2 FQNEAQ. Trimming cost V 7 bases and J 2 bases, with 12 bases left between them. The length of the CDR3 is 13 residues. The CDR3 DNA reads as TGTGCCAGCACCCCGACAGAGACCTACGAGCAGTACTTC. Translated: CASTPTETYEQYF.

This clonotype was seen repeatedly, ten times or more. The rearrangement uses TRBV3-1 and TRBJ1-5; TRBD1 matches at 8 bases. Germline values: CDR1 LGHDT, CDR2 YNNKEL (reference sequence). There are 17 residues in the CDR3. J lost 4 bases, V lost 0 bases, and 8 bases had no gene match. This CDR3 is CASSQDWTGQGNQPQHF. CDR3 in DNA: TGTGCCAGCAGCCAAGATTGGACAGGGCAGGGAAATCAGCCCCAGCATTTT.

This clonotype was seen a handful of times. The V gene is TRBV6-1, the J gene TRBJ1-1, with a tentative D call TRBD1 (6 bases). The CDR3 is 17 amino acids. V gave up 7 bases and J gave up 0 bases, with 21 bases separating them. Germline loops: CDR1 MNHNS, CDR2 SASEGT. The CDR3, as DNA: TGTGCCAGCATCAAATCCCTTCATACAGGGCTGAACACTGAAGCTTTCTTT. It translates to CASIKSLHTGLNTEAFF.

Many counts were recorded for this clonotype. The rearrangement links TRBV19 to TRBJ1-2; D is unclear. V was clipped by 4 bases and J by 6 bases, with 9 bases between them. In germline, CDR1 is LNHDA, CDR2 SQIVND (reference sequence). The CDR3 runs to 12 residues. Here the CDR3 reads CASSSTEDGYTF. The CDR3 DNA follows: TGTGCCAGTAGTAGCACGGAAGATGGCTACACCTTC.

The chain links TRBV7-9 to TRBJ2-2; D may match TRBD1 or TRBD2 (5 bases each). Germline CDR1 and CDR2: SEHNR and FQNEAQ (reference sequence). The V end was cut by 3 bases, the J end by 4 bases, with 9 bases between. This CDR3 contains 14 residues. The DNA of the CDR3 is TGTGCCAGCAGCTTGGGACCGACCACCGGGGAGCTGTTTTTT. Residues: CASSLGPTTGELFF.

There are many counts of this clonotype. CDR3 in DNA: TGTGCCAGCAGCTTTCCACCAAACACCATATATTTT. Its protein is CASSFPPNTIYF. This chain joins TRBV7-2 and TRBJ1-3; D unresolved. The CDR3 sequence is 12 residues long. Looked up from germline, CDR1 is SGHTA and CDR2 is FQGNSA. The V and J ends lost 3 bases and 6 bases respectively, with 6 bases between them.